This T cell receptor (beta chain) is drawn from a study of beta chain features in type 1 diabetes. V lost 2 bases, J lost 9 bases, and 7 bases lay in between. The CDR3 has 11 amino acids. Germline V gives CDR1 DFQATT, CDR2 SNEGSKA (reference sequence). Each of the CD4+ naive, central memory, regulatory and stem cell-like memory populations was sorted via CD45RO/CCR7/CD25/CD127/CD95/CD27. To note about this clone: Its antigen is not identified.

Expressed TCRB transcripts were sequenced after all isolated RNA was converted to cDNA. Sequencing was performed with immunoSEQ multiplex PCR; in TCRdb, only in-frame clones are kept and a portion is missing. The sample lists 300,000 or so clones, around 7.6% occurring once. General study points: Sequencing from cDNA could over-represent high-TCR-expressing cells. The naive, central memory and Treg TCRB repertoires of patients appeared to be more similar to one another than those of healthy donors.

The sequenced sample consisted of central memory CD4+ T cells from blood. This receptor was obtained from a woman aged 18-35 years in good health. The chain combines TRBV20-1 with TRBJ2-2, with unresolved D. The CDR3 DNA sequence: TGCAGTGCTAGACGAGCAAGGGAGCTGTTTTTT. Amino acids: CSARRARELFF.